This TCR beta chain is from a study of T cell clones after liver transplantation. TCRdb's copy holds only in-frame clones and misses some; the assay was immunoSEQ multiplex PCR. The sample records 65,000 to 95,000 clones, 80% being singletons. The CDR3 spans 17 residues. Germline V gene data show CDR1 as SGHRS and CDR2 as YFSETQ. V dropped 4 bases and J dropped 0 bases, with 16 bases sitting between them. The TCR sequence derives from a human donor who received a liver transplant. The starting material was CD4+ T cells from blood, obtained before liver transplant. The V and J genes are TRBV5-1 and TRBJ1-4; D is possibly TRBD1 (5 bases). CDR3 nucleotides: TGCGCCAGCAGCCCGACCCCGGGGGATTCAACTAATGAAAAACTGTTTTTT. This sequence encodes CASSPTPGDSTNEKLFF.